The 10 T cell receptor beta chains below come from one sample, sequenced in a study of T cell repertoires in cytomegalovirus infection (dated by TCRdb to between 2018 and 2021). The instrument was an Illumina HiSeq 1500. Using fastp trimming at Q25 and MiXCR clonotype assembly, TCRdb reanalyzed the public sequencing data and kept in-frame beta chains. Rows merge per CDR3 protein into single entries with the most common DNA and genes. The sample table shows around 630,000 distinct CDR3 sequences, and 24% are seen once. The top ten constitute roughly 8% of the sample. Input material: CD8+ T cells from PBMCs. The receptors stem from a human donor in good health (CMV status not recorded). Some clones in this sample may be carry-over from other donors' samples.

This clonotype came up many times. The J gene is TRBJ1-1, the V gene TRBV7-6; tentatively, D is TRBD1 (5 bases). Germline CDR1 is SGHVS and CDR2 is FNYEAQ. The CDR3 consists of 13 residues. With 0 bases removed from V and 4 bases from J, the gap between germline ends came to 6 bases. The CDR3 region is CASSLARGTEAFF. CDR3 nucleotide sequence: TGTGCCAGCAGCTTAGCAAGGGGCACTGAAGCTTTCTTT. Using reference TRBV7-6 and TRBJ1-1 for the parts outside the CDR3, the full variable domain is GAGVSQSPRYKVTKRGQDVALRCDPISGHVSLYWYRQALGQGPEFLTYFNYEAQQDKSGLPNDRFSAERPEGSISTLTIQRTEQRDSAMYRCASSLARGTEAFFGQGTRLTVV.

The chain recombines TRBV7-8 with TRBJ2-1; no definite D call. Germline CDR1 is SGHVS and CDR2 is FQNEAQ. V was pared by 4 bases and J by 8 bases, with 6 bases between. This CDR3 region has 11 residues. Here the CDR3 reads CASSSTYEQFF. In DNA, the CDR3 is TGTGCCAGCAGCTCAACATATGAGCAGTTCTTC.

V usage is TRBV7-9 and J usage is TRBJ1-1; D is unclear. The ends were cut back, 4 bases at V and 4 bases at J, with 16 bases in the middle. The germline CDR1 and CDR2 sequences are SEHNR and FQNEAQ (reference sequence). CDR3 length equals 15 residues. CDR3 bases: TGTGCCAGCAGCTCTGCTATGGGGTTGGTCACTGAAGCTTTCTTT. Its protein product is CASSSAMGLVTEAFF. Supplemented by reference TRBV7-9 and TRBJ1-1, the full variable domain reads DTGVSQNPRHKITKRGQNVTFRCDPISEHNRLYWYRQTLGQGPEFLTYFQNEAQLEKSRLLSDRFSAERPKGSFSTLEIQRTEQGDSAMYLCASSSAMGLVTEAFFGQGTRLTVV.

The CDR3 DNA sequence: TGTGCCAGCACCCCGGGAGGGGGGCCTTTTGAGCAGTTCTTC. As protein: CASTPGGGPFEQFF. The V call is TRBV5-5, the J call TRBJ2-1; 8 nucleotides match TRBD2. This CDR3 has 14 amino acids. V lost 6 bases to trimming and J lost 9 bases; unmatched junction nucleotides: 11. Germline V gene data show CDR1 as SGHKS and CDR2 as YYEKEE (reference sequence).

This clonotype has a count of ten or more. J is TRBJ1-2 and V is TRBV7-6, with 7 nucleotides matching TRBD1. V lost 1 base to trimming and J lost 0 bases; unmatched junction nucleotides: 5. In germline, CDR1 is SGHVS, CDR2 FNYEAQ. CDR3 size: 16 residues. Here the CDR3 reads CASSLGQGQANYGYTF. The CDR3, as DNA: TGTGCCAGCAGCTTAGGACAGGGCCAAGCTAACTATGGCTACACCTTC. Full variable domain (missing parts from reference TRBV7-6 and TRBJ1-2): GAGVSQSPRYKVTKRGQDVALRCDPISGHVSLYWYRQALGQGPEFLTYFNYEAQQDKSGLPNDRFSAERPEGSISTLTIQRTEQRDSAMYRCASSLGQGQANYGYTFGSGTRLTVV.

The chain has TRBV6-8 and TRBJ1-2, with TRBD1 identical over 7 bases. The germline V gene has CDR1 MNHGY and CDR2 SAAAGT. This CDR3 contains 16 residues. Trimming took 2 bases from V and 0 from J; bases not matched to a gene: 6. The CDR3 nucleotides are TGTGCCAGCAGTTACACTAGGACAGGCACTAACTATGGCTACACCTTC. Encoded protein: CASSYTRTGTNYGYTF.

There are many counts of this clonotype. The chain employs TRBV7-2 and TRBJ2-7; 11 positions agree with TRBD2. The V segment lost 3 bases and the J segment 3 bases; nucleotides outside the gene matches: 4. The CDR3 is 15 residues long. CDR1 and CDR2 (germline): SGHTA, FQGNSA. This CDR3 reads CASSLVAGGNYEQYV. The CDR3 coding sequence is TGTGCCAGCAGCTTGGTAGCGGGGGGGAACTACGAGCAGTACGTC.

The V and J genes are TRBV12-3 or TRBV12-4 and TRBJ2-1; the D call may be TRBD1 or TRBD2 (6 bases each). This CDR3 has 19 amino acids. V lost 6 bases and J 4 bases, leaving 28 bases between the germline ends. For the CDR3, the DNA is TGTGCCAGCAGACCTCGGGGGCAAGGAGCGGGCGGACTATACAATGAGCAGTTCTTC. Protein product: CASRPRGQGAGGLYNEQFF.

J is TRBJ2-1 and V is TRBV2; weak D call: TRBD1 (6 bases). Trimming cost V 2 bases and J 4 bases, with 12 bases left between them. The V gene's germline CDR1 is SNHLY and CDR2 FYNNEI. The CDR3 has 15 residues. The CDR3 nucleotides read TGTGCCAGCAGTGAATACAGGGCTTCATACAATGAGCAGTTCTTC. It codes for CASSEYRASYNEQFF.

In this sample, this clonotype turned up many times. In DNA, the CDR3 is TGTGCCAGCAACCCTCGACTGTCTTATCTCAAAGACACAGATACGCAGTATTTT. Its protein is CASNPRLSYLKDTDTQYF. The chain carries TRBV7-9 and TRBJ2-3; no clear D. CDR3 length: 18 amino acids. Trimming removed 7 bases from V and 2 bases from J, with 25 bases in between. Germline CDR1 and CDR2: SEHNR and FQNEAQ (reference sequence). Using reference TRBV7-9 and TRBJ2-3 for the parts outside the CDR3, the full variable domain is DTGVSQNPRHKITKRGQNVTFRCDPISEHNRLYWYRQTLGQGPEFLTYFQNEAQLEKSRLLSDRFSAERPKGSFSTLEIQRTEQGDSAMYLCASNPRLSYLKDTDTQYFGPGTRLTVL.